This TCR beta chain was identified during a study of Tregs in tolerant kidney transplant recipients. Thawed PBMCs were FACS-sorted into unstimulated CD4+CD25+CD127- regulatory T cells, CD4+CD25- non-regulatory cells, CD4 and CD8 cells. V was shortened by 3 bases and J by 1 base, with 13 bases between the two germline ends. CDR3 length: 16 amino acids. The germline gives CDR1 MNHNS, CDR2 SASEGT. Generated by immunoSEQ multiplex PCR, the TCRdb table keeps only in-frame clones and is missing some. This table has about 94,000 clones, 93% appearing once. About this clone: The antigen is undetermined.

Overall study findings and caveats: Findings come from small patient numbers and require larger validation. Tolerant patients' donor-specific Tregs expanded beyond overall Tregs, suggesting antigen-driven growth. Activated donor B cell expansion appeared to reveal the most relevant donor-specific TCRbeta repertoire.

This specimen was CD4+ T cells from blood, taken before the transplant. The clonotype comes from a human donor who received a combined kidney and bone marrow transplant. This sequence joins TRBV6-1 and TRBJ2-4; tentatively, D is TRBD2 (5 bases). CDR3 nucleotide sequence: TGTGCCAGCAGTGATCGCCGGGGAAGGGCCAAAAACATTCAGTACTTC. Translation: CASSDRRGRAKNIQYF.